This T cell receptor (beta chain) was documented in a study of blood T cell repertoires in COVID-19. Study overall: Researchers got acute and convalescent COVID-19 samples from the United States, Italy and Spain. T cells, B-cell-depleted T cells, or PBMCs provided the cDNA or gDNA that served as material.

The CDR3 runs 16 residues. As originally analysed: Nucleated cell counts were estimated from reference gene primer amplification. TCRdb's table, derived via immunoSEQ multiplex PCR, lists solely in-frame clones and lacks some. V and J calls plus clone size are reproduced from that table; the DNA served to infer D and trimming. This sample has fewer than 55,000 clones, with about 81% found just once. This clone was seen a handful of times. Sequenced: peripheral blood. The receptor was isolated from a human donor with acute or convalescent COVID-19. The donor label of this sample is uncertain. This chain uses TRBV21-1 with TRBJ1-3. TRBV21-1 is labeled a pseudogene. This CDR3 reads CASSPRGGYSGNTIYF. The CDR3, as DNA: TGTGCCAGCAGCCCCCGGGGTGGGTACTCTGGAAACACCATATATTTT.